This T cell receptor beta chain was identified during a study of healthy donors' naive CD4 and CD8 T cells. V gave up 0 bases and J gave up 7 bases; unmatched junction bases: 13. Germline-derived CDR1 and CDR2 are MNHEY and SVGAGI. There are 19 residues in the CDR3. A linear amplification protocol produced the TCR libraries from roughly 480 ng of total RNA. TCRdb re-analysed the reads in MiXCR, keeping a single row per CDR3 protein. The table has roughly 200,000 distinct CDR3 sequences, about four fifths seen once. Sequenced: naive CD4+ and CD8+ T cells sorted from blood, pooled from several donors. The source is a pool of human donors in good health; the sample pools cells from several healthy donors. The rearrangement links TRBV6-5 to TRBJ2-4; 12 bases fit TRBD2. The CDR3 loop is CASSYSPPPLAGGTNIQYF. CDR3 nucleotide sequence: TGTGCCAGCAGTTACTCTCCCCCTCCCCTAGCGGGAGGGACGAACATTCAGTACTTC.